This T cell receptor beta chain was sequenced in a study of cytomegalovirus exposure and HLA in healthy donors. Study-wide context: Out of 180 million or so T cells, an earlier analysis found 117 million unique TCR beta sequences in total. Findings and caveats of the study: Later analysis placed DRB1 highest and HLA-C lowest in TCR association rates, which differed by HLA locus. For presence/absence analyses, sequencing depth was assumed to be roughly uniform across donors.

V dropped 0 bases and J dropped 4; count of bases not matched to a gene: 12. This CDR3 is built from 18 residues. Germline values: CDR1 SGHAT, CDR2 FQNNGV. A remark on this clone: Its specificity is not known.

PCR was performed using 60 Vbeta and 13 Jbeta primers. Measured with immunoSEQ multiplex PCR; TCRdb has only the in-frame clones, and not every one. The sample has roughly 230,000 clones; over 90% are singletons. This rearrangement joins TRBV11-2 to TRBJ1-3, with TRBD1 matching 7 bases. The sequenced sample consisted of PBMCs. The receptor was isolated from a girl aged 2-10 years in good health and CMV-seronegative. The CDR3 nucleotides are TGTGCCAGCAGCTTAGATCTGAGGGGGCCCGCTCAGGGAAACACCATATATTTT. It encodes CASSLDLRGPAQGNTIYF.